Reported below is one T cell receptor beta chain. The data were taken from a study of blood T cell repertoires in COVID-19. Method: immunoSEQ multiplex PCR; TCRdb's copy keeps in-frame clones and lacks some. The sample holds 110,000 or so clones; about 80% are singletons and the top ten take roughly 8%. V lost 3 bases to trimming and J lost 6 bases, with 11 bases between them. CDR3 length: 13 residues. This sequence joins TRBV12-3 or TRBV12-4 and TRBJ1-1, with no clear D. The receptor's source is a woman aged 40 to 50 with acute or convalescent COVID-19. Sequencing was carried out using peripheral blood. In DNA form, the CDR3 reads TGTGCCAGCAGTTTCAGTCCTCCCGCTGAAGCTTTCTTT. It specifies CASSFSPPAEAFF.